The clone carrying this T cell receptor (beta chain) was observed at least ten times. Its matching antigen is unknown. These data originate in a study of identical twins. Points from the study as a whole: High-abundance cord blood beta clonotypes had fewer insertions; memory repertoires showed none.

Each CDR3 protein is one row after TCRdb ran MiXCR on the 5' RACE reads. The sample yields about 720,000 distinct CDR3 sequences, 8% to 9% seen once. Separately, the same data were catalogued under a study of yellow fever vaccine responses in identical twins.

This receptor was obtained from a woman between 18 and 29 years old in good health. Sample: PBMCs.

CDR3: CASGGTGTQYF. The CDR3 region has the DNA TGTGCCAGCGGCGGCACCGGTACGCAGTATTTT. The V call is TRBV7-9, the J call TRBJ2-3; D unresolved. The ends were cut back, 8 bases at V and 8 bases at J, with 11 bases in the middle. Germline CDR1 and CDR2: SEHNR and FQNEAQ (reference sequence). CDR3 length equals 11 residues.